In its sample, the clone carrying this TCR beta chain was seen once. This specimen comes from a study of response to subunit inactivated influenza vaccine. TCRdb analysed the RT-PCR reads with MiXCR anew, one entry per CDR3 protein. The table records over 800,000 distinct CDR3 sequences, 21% of them present only once. The germline CDR1 and CDR2 sequences are LNHNV and YYDKDF (reference sequence). Trimming stripped 1 base from V and 4 bases from J, with 9 bases between. CDR3 length: 14 residues. The receptor was derived from a man aged 45-65 years who received an inactivated influenza vaccine. The sequenced sample was PBMCs from blood, obtained more than 4 days after vaccination. The rearrangement uses TRBV15 and TRBJ2-3; the D is unclear. CDR3 region: CATSRVHAPDTQYF. DNA of the CDR3: TGTGCCACCAGCAGAGTTCACGCCCCAGATACGCAGTATTTT. Full variable domain (outside the CDR3, taken from reference TRBV15 and TRBJ2-3): DAMVIQNPRYQVTQFGKPVTLSCSQTLNHNVMYWYQQKSSQAPKLLFHYYDKDFNNEADTPDNFQSRRPNTSFCFLDIRSPGLGDTAMYLCATSRVHAPDTQYFGPGTRLTVL.